This entry is about one T cell receptor beta chain. Its target is not known. The PCR used 52 TRBV and 13 TRBJ primers. TCRdb's copy holds only in-frame clones and misses some; the assay was immunoSEQ multiplex PCR. The sample contains about 5,900 clones, 84% of which appear only once. This sample stems from a study of regulatory T cells. Study-wide results and limits: Patient repertoires had restricted TRB V-J pairs and skewed V and J usage, most in Tregs.

V lost 7 bases and J lost 1, with 7 bases in between. The CDR3 loop spans 12 amino acids. Germline lookup yields CDR1 MNHNY and CDR2 SVGAGI (reference sequence). The sequencing input was CD8+ T cells sorted from blood. The sequence came from a child aged 10-17 years with CD3G deficiency. The V and J genes are TRBV6-6 and TRBJ1-1, with unresolved D. Here the CDR3 DNA reads TGTGCCAGCACCGCTGGGAACACTGAAGCTTTCTTT. Translation: CASTAGNTEAFF.